A single sample is the source of the 20 T cell receptor beta chains below, sequenced in a study of blood T cell repertoires in COVID-19. Here immunoSEQ multiplex PCR was the method, and the copy in TCRdb shows in-frame clones only, minus some. Counted here are about 200,000 clones, around 82% occurring once; the ten biggest clones make up over 9.5%. The sample consisted of peripheral blood. The origin of the receptors is a woman aged 40 to 55 with acute or convalescent COVID-19.

This chain uses TRBV5-1 with TRBJ2-2, with 8 bases fitting TRBD1. Germline V CDR1 and CDR2: SGHRS, YFSETQ. The CDR3 consists of 16 residues. Trimming cost V 3 bases and J 7 bases; bases outside gene matches: 11. Written as DNA, the CDR3 is TGCGCCAGCAGCTCCCCTTACAGGGGGAAGAACGGGGAGCTGTTTTTT. Protein: CASSSPYRGKNGELFF.

A single count supports this clone. This CDR3 is CSGQTQETQYF. As DNA, the CDR3 is TGCAGTGGGCAAACCCAAGAGACCCAGTACTTC. The rearrangement joins TRBV20-1 to TRBJ2-5; no clear D. This CDR3 has 11 residues. Germline-derived CDR1 and CDR2 are DFQATT and SNEGSKA (reference sequence). The germline V and J ends were trimmed by 7 bases and 1 base, with 7 bases remaining between them.

The gene calls are TRBV7-9 and TRBJ2-3, with 7 bases matching TRBD1. This CDR3 has 17 amino acids. The germline gives CDR1 SEHNR, CDR2 FQNEAQ (reference sequence). V shed 5 bases and J 2 bases; nucleotides not matched to a gene: 13. Here the CDR3 DNA reads TGTGCCAGCAGCCTGGCCGGGGCAGGGGGAAACACAGATACGCAGTATTTT. This translates into CASSLAGAGGNTDTQYF.

The genes are TRBV19 and TRBJ1-5, with D uncertain. CDR1 is LNHDA, CDR2 SQIVND, per germline (reference sequence). This CDR3 comprises 14 residues. V was clipped by 4 bases and J by 3 bases, with 10 bases between them. CDR3: CASSTSYSNQPQHF. CDR3 DNA: TGTGCCAGTAGTACCTCGTACTCCAATCAGCCCCAGCATTTT.

The chain carries TRBV5-1 and TRBJ1-3; D perhaps matches TRBD1 (6 bases). The CDR3 runs 15 residues. Germline V gene lookup returns CDR1 SGHRS and CDR2 YFSETQ. With 4 bases removed from V and 4 bases from J, the gap between germline ends came to 15 bases. CDR3 loop: CASSLAGANGNTIYF. CDR3 bases: TGCGCCAGCAGCCTGGCAGGGGCGAACGGAAACACCATATATTTT. The full variable domain, in which reference TRBV5-1 and TRBJ1-3 provide the parts outside the CDR3, is KAGVTQTPRYLIKTRGQQVTLSCSPISGHRSVSWYQQTPGQGLQFLFEYFSETQRNKGNFPGRFSGRQFSNSRSEMNVSTLELGDSALYLCASSLAGANGNTIYFGEGSWLTVV.

The rearrangement links TRBV4-3 to TRBJ2-3, with TRBD1 matching over 7 bases. V dropped 6 bases and J dropped 3; count of bases not matched to a gene: 3. Germline CDR1 LGHNA, CDR2 YSLEER. This CDR3 has 13 amino acids. CDR3 DNA: TGCGCCAGCAGTGGACAGGAGACAGATACGCAGTATTTT. As protein: CASSGQETDTQYF.

The chain links TRBV2 to TRBJ2-1, with TRBD2 identical over 9 bases. Germline V gene lookup returns CDR1 SNHLY and CDR2 FYNNEI. The CDR3 covers 15 residues. V was pared by 5 bases and J by 2 bases, with 4 bases of the junction left unmatched. The CDR3, as DNA: TGTGCCAGCAGTTCGAGCGGGGGGACCTACAATGAGCAGTTCTTC. It translates to CASSSSGGTYNEQFF.

The chain recombines TRBV7-2 with TRBJ1-2; 7 bases are a match to TRBD1. Germline CDR1 SGHTA, CDR2 FQGNSA. The ends lost 1 base at V and 12 bases at J; junction bases unmatched: 8. The CDR3 is 13 residues long. The CDR3 spells CASSLGGRGSNTF. The CDR3, as DNA: TGTGCCAGCAGCTTAGGGGGCAGGGGGAGCAACACCTTC.

The rearrangement links TRBV14 to TRBJ1-4; D unresolved. V dropped 1 base and J dropped 0 bases, with 9 bases sitting between them. CDR3 size: 16 residues. Germline CDR1 is SGHDN and CDR2 is FVKESK. The CDR3 sequence is CASSQGSPATNEKLFF. In nucleotides, the CDR3 is TGTGCCAGCAGCCAAGGTTCTCCGGCAACTAATGAAAAACTGTTTTTT.

This clone appeared a single time. The chain joins TRBV27 to TRBJ2-1, with D unresolved. CDR3 size: 15 residues. Germline-derived CDR1 and CDR2 are MNHEY and SMNVEV (reference sequence). V lost 5 bases to trimming and J lost 3 bases, with 14 bases between them. DNA of the CDR3: TGTGCCAGCAGTCGCCTCCCAACAGACTACAATGAGCAGTTCTTC. Translating it yields CASSRLPTDYNEQFF.

This sequence joins TRBV7-9 and TRBJ2-7, with 9 bases identical to TRBD1. Trimming took 5 bases from V and 2 from J; bases not matched to a gene: 7. The CDR3 covers 15 residues. Germline assignment: CDR1 SEHNR and CDR2 FQNEAQ (reference sequence). The chain's CDR3 is CASSAFRDRAYEQYF. The CDR3 coding sequence is TGTGCCAGCAGCGCCTTCCGGGACAGGGCCTACGAGCAGTACTTC.

There are a few counts of this clone. V is TRBV19 and J is TRBJ1-6; 10 bases line up with TRBD1. The CDR3 runs to 16 residues. CDR1 LNHDA and CDR2 SQIVND come from the germline V gene (reference sequence). The J segment lost 11 bases and the V segment lost 6 bases, leaving 13 bases of the junction unmatched. This CDR3 reads CASRPGTGASFAPLHF. CDR3 sequence (DNA): TGTGCCAGTAGGCCCGGGACAGGGGCTTCTTTTGCACCCCTCCACTTT.

The chain couples TRBV7-9 to TRBJ2-3; D is possibly TRBD2 (5 bases). Trimming took 5 bases from V and 0 from J, leaving 12 bases between them. CDR3 length: 15 residues. Per germline, CDR1 SEHNR and CDR2 FQNEAQ (reference sequence). CDR3 in amino acids: CASSPWSGSTDTQYF. The DNA of the CDR3 is TGTGCCAGCAGCCCCTGGTCGGGAAGCACAGATACGCAGTATTTT.

V usage is TRBV5-1 and J usage is TRBJ2-1; D possibly corresponds to TRBD2 (6 bases). Per germline, CDR1 SGHRS and CDR2 YFSETQ. The CDR3 is made up of 15 amino acids. V was pared by 6 bases and J by 7 bases, with 20 bases between. DNA of the CDR3: TGCGCCAGCACCCCTTGGGGGGAACCCCCAAATGAGCAGTTCTTC. Its protein product is CASTPWGEPPNEQFF. The complete variable domain, with remaining parts taken from reference TRBV5-1 and TRBJ2-1, reads KAGVTQTPRYLIKTRGQQVTLSCSPISGHRSVSWYQQTPGQGLQFLFEYFSETQRNKGNFPGRFSGRQFSNSRSEMNVSTLELGDSALYLCASTPWGEPPNEQFFGPGTRLTVL.

This chain links TRBV5-6 with TRBJ2-3; 8 bases line up with TRBD1. In germline, CDR1 is SGHDT, CDR2 YYEEEE. The CDR3 runs 16 residues. V lost 6 bases, J lost 2 bases, and 11 bases stayed unmatched. The CDR3: CASTPGQGYFTDTQYF. The CDR3, as DNA: TGTGCCAGCACCCCAGGACAGGGCTACTTCACAGATACGCAGTATTTT.

The chain is built from TRBV20-1 and TRBJ2-1, with 7 bases fitting TRBD2. Germline V gene lookup returns CDR1 DFQATT and CDR2 SNEGSKA (reference sequence). The V gene end was trimmed by 6 bases and the J gene end by 3 bases; junction bases not matched to a gene: 5. The CDR3 consists of 13 residues. CDR3 region: CSASLADYNEQFF. The CDR3 DNA sequence: TGCAGTGCCAGTCTAGCGGACTACAATGAGCAGTTCTTC.

On this clone: The junction does not match germline at one end; this may be a read error. The CDR3 DNA reads as TGCAGCGTCGAAGGACAGGGCCTGGGGCAAGAGCAGTTCTTC. It translates to CSVEGQGLGQEQFF. This chain joins TRBV29-1 and TRBJ2-1; 8 nucleotides align to TRBD1. CDR1 is SQVTM, CDR2 ANQGSEA, per germline. The CDR3 is 14 amino acids.

The chain recombines TRBV7-7 with TRBJ1-2; D is unclear. V lost 7 bases and J 3 bases, leaving 12 bases between the germline ends. Germline V CDR1 and CDR2: SSHAT, FNYEAQ (reference sequence). This CDR3 has 13 residues. The CDR3 loop reads CASTSPRYYGYTF. CDR3 DNA: TGTGCCAGCACAAGTCCCAGGTACTATGGCTACACCTTC.

V is TRBV6-4 and J is TRBJ1-6; maybe TRBD1 (6 bases). The length of the CDR3 is 15 residues. The ends were cut back, 6 bases at V and 5 bases at J, with 14 bases in the middle. Germline V gene sequence: CDR1 MRHNA, CDR2 SNTAGT. CDR3 nucleotides: TGTGCCAGCAGCCCTACAGGGTTACATAATTCACCCCTCCACTTT. Its protein product is CASSPTGLHNSPLHF.

Note on this clone: The junction differs from germline at one of its ends, possibly a read error. The V call is TRBV6-1, the J call TRBJ2-2, with D tentatively TRBD1 (6 bases). This CDR3 has 15 amino acids. The germline CDR1 and CDR2 sequences are MNHNS and SASEGT. CDR3 coding DNA: TGTGCCAGCGGTGATCAGGGGTCGGGCACCGGGGAGCTGTTTTTT. Residues: CASGDQGSGTGELFF.